The source of this TCR beta chain is a study of circulating tumor DNA in untreated peripheral T-cell lymphoma. CDR1 and CDR2 from the germline V gene are SGHAT and FQDESV (reference sequence). This CDR3 is 15 amino acids long. Deletions cut 4 bases from V and 1 base from J, with 10 bases between. Tumor tissue was collected at baseline, before treatment began. Study observations and caveats: Tumor-specific clonotypes: identified in approximately 80% of patients, more than 85% of baseline tissues.

Some clones are missing from TCRdb's copy, which holds only in-frame ones; the method was immunoSEQ multiplex PCR. The repertoire holds roughly 9,000 clones, with 70% to 85% as singletons. This clone was detected once. Its matching antigen is unknown. Sequencing input: tumor tissue. The source of this sequence is a human donor with peripheral T-cell lymphoma. The rearrangement links TRBV11-1 to TRBJ1-4; D unclear. The CDR3 nucleotides read TGTGCCAGCAGCTCGGCCCTGGGAACTAATGAAAAACTGTTTTTT. Protein product: CASSSALGTNEKLFF.